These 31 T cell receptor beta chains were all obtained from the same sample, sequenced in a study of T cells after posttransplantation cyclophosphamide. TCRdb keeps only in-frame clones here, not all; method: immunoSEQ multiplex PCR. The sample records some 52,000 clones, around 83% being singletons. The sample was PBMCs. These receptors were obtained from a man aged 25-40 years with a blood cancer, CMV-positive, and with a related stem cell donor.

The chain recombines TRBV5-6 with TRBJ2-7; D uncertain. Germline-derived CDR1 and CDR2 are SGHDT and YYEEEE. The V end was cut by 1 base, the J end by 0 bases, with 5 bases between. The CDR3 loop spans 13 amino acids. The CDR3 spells CASSLLFSYEQYF. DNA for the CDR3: TGTGCCAGCAGCTTGTTATTCTCCTACGAGCAGTACTTC.

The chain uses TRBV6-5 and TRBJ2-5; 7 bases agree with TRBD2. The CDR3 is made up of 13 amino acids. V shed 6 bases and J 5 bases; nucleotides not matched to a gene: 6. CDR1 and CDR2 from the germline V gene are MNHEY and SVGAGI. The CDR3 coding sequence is TGTGCCAGCAGGGGGGGGAGGGCTGAGACCCAGTACTTC. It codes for CASRGGRAETQYF.

The DNA for the CDR3 is TGTGCCAGCAGCTTCGGCGGGAGTATCCGTCGGGAGACCCAGTACTTC. Translation gives CASSFGGSIRRETQYF. The V gene is TRBV7-2, the J gene TRBJ2-5, with 7 bases lining up with TRBD2. The CDR3 has 16 amino acids. Germline trimming cut 3 bases from V and 5 bases from J; bases unmatched to any gene: 12. Germline CDR1 is SGHTA and CDR2 is FQGNSA.

CDR3 in DNA: TGTGCCAGCAAGGGTCAGCGGTCGACCGGGGAGCTGTTTTTT. Its protein product is CASKGQRSTGELFF. V and J are TRBV2 and TRBJ2-2; weak D call: TRBD2 (5 bases). V was clipped by 7 bases and J by 5 bases, with 14 bases between them. Per germline, CDR1 SNHLY and CDR2 FYNNEI. CDR3 length: 14 residues.

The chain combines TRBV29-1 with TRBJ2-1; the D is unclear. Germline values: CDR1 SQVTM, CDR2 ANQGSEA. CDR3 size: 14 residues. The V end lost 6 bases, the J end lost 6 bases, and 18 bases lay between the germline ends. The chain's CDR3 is CSVAAVISVNEQFF. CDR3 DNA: TGCAGCGTGGCTGCCGTGATCTCCGTCAATGAGCAGTTCTTC.

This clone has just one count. CDR3 in DNA: TGTGCCAGCAGCCGGTATCCCGCGGGACAGCAGTACTTC. Translated, it gives CASSRYPAGQQYF. The genes are TRBV14 and TRBJ2-7; D possibly corresponds to TRBD2 (6 bases). This CDR3 contains 13 residues. The ends were cut back, 4 bases at V and 8 bases at J, with 15 bases in the middle. CDR1 SGHDN and CDR2 FVKESK come from the germline V gene.

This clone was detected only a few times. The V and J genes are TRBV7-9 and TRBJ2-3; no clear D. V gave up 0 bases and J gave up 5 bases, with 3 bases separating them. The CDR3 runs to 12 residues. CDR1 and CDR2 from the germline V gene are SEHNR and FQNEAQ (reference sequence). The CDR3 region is CASSLAQDTQYF. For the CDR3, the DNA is TGTGCCAGCAGCTTAGCTCAAGATACGCAGTATTTT.

This CDR3 reads CASSLAPGRANSYEQYF. In DNA form, the CDR3 reads TGCGCCAGCAGCTTGGCTCCTGGCAGGGCGAACTCCTACGAGCAGTACTTC. This chain joins TRBV5-1 and TRBJ2-7; tentative D call: TRBD1 (5 bases). The germline V gene encodes CDR1 SGHRS and CDR2 YFSETQ. The CDR3 is made up of 17 amino acids. The V and J ends lost 0 bases and 0 bases respectively, with 16 bases between them.

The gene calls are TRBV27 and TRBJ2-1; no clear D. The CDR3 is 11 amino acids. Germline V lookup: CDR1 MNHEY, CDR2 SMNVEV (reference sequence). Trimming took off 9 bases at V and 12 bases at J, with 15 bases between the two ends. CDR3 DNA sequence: TGTGCCAGTAGTCTTGGTCCGGGGCAGTTCTTC. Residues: CASSLGPGQFF.

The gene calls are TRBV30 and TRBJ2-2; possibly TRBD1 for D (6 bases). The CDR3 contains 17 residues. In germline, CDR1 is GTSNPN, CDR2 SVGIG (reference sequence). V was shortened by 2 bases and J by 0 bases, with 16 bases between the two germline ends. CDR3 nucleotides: TGTGCCTGGAGTCCAAAAACAGGGAAGGCGAACACCGGGGAGCTGTTTTTT. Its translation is CAWSPKTGKANTGELFF.

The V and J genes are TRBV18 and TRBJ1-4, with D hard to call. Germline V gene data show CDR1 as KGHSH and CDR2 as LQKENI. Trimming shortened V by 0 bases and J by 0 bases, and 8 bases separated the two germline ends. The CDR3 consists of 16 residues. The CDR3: CASSPPGGATNEKLFF. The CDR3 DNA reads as TGTGCCAGCTCACCACCGGGAGGTGCAACTAATGAAAAACTGTTTTTT.

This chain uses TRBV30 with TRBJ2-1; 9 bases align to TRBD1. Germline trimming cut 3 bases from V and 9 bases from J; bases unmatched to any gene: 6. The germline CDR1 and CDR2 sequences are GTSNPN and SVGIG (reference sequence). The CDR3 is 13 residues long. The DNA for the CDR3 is TGTGCCTGGAGGCCGGGACAGGGTACTGAGCAGTTCTTC. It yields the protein CAWRPGQGTEQFF.

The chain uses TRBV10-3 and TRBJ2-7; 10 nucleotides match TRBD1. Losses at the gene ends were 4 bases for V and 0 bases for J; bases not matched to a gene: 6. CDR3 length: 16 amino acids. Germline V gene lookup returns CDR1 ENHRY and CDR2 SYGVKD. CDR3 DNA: TGTGCCATCAGTGCCATCGACAGGGGGCCCTCCTACGAGCAGTACTTC. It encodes CAISAIDRGPSYEQYF.

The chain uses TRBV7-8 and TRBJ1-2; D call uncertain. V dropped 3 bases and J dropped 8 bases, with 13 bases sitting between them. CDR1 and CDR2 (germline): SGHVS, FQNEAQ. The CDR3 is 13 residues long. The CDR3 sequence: CASSFEWAQGYTF. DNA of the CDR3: TGTGCCAGCAGCTTTGAGTGGGCACAGGGCTACACCTTC. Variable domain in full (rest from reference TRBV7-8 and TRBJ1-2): GAGVSQSPRYKVAKRGQDVALRCDPISGHVSLFWYQQALGQGPEFLTYFQNEAQLDKSGLPSDRFFAERPEGSVSTLKIQRTQQEDSAVYLCASSFEWAQGYTFGSGTRLTVV.

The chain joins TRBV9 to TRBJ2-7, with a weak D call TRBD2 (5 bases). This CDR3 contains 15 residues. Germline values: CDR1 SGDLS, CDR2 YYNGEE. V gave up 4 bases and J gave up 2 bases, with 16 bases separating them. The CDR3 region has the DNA TGTGCCAGCAGCTACGGGCGGGCGACCCCCTACGAGCAGTACTTC. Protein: CASSYGRATPYEQYF.

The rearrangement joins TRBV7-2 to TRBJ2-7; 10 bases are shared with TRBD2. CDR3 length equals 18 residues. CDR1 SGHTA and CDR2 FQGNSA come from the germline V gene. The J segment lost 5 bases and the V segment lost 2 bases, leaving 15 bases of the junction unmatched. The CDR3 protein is CASSLIVLRTSGVDEQYF. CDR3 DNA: TGTGCCAGCAGCTTAATAGTGCTAAGGACTAGCGGAGTCGACGAGCAGTACTTC.

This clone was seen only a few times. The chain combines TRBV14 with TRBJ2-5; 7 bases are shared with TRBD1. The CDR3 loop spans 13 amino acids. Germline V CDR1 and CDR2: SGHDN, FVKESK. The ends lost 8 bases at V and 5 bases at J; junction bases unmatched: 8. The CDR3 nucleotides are TGTGCCAGCCGAATGACAGGGATCGAGACCCAGTACTTC. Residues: CASRMTGIETQYF.

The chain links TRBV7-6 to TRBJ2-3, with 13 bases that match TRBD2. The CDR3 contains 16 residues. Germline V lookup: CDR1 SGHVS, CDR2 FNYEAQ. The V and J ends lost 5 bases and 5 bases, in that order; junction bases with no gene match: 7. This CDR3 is CASSRTSGRSVDTQYF. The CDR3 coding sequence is TGTGCCAGCAGCCGGACTAGCGGGAGATCGGTAGATACGCAGTATTTT.

The CDR3 loop is CASSERSQAISYEQYF. DNA of the CDR3: TGCGCCAGCAGTGAGAGGTCCCAGGCGATATCCTACGAGCAGTACTTC. V usage is TRBV10-1 and J usage is TRBJ2-7; D is unresolved. Per germline, CDR1 WNHNN and CDR2 SYGVQD (reference sequence). The length of the CDR3 is 16 residues. With 2 bases removed from V and 1 base from J, the gap between germline ends came to 15 bases.

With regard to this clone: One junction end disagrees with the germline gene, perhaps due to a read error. CDR3 sequence (DNA): TGCAGCGTGGAAGCGGGAGGGCCGGGTGAGCAGTTCTTC. This codes for CSVEAGGPGEQFF. The V gene is TRBV29-1, the J gene TRBJ2-1; 10 nucleotides match TRBD2. This CDR3 spans 13 amino acids. CDR1 SQVTM and CDR2 ANQGSEA come from the germline V gene.

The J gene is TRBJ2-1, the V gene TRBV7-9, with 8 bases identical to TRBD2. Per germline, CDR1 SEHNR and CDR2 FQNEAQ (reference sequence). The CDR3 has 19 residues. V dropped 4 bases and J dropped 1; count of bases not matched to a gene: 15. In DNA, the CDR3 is TGTGCCAGCAGCTCCACTAGCGGCCATAATCCTTTGTCCTACAATGAGCAGTTCTTC. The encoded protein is CASSSTSGHNPLSYNEQFF.

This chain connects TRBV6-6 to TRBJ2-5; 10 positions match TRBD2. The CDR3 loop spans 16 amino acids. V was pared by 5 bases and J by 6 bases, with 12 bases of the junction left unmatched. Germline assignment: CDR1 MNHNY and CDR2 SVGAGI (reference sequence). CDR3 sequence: CASSPLTSGRGQTQYF. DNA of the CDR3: TGTGCCAGCAGTCCCTTGACTAGCGGGCGAGGTCAGACCCAGTACTTC.

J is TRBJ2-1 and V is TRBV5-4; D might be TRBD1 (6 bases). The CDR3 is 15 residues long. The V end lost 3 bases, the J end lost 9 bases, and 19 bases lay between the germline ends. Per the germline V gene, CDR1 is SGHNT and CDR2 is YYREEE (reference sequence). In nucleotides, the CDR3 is TGTGCCAGCAGCTCAAACAGGGATGGGATCGGTGAGCAGTTCTTC. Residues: CASSSNRDGIGEQFF.

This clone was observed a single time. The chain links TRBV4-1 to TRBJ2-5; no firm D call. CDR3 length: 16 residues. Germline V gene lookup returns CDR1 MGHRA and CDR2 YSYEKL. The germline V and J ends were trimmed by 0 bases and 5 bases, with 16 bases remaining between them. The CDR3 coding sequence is TGCGCCAGCAGCCAAGATGTCGTTGGGCTCTCGGAGACCCAGTACTTC. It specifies CASSQDVVGLSETQYF.

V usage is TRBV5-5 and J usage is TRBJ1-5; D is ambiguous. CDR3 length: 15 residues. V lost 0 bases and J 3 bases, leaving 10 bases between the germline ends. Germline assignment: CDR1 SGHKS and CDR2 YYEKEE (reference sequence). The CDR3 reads CASSLVVNNNQPQHF. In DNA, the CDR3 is TGTGCCAGCAGCTTGGTGGTAAACAACAATCAGCCCCAGCATTTT.

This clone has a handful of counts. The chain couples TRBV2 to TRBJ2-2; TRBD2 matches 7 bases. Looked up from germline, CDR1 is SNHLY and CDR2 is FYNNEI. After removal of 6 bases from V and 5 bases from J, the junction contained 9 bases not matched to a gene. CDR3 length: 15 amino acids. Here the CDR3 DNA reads TGTGCCAGCAGGAGGAGTCTAGCGGAAACCGGGGAGCTGTTTTTT. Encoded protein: CASRRSLAETGELFF.

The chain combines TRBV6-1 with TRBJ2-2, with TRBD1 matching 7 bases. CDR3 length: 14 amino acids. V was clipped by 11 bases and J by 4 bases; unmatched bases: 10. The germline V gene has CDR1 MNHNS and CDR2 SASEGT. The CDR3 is CAARRQGPTGELFF. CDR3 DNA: TGTGCCGCCCGCAGACAGGGCCCCACCGGGGAGCTGTTTTTT.

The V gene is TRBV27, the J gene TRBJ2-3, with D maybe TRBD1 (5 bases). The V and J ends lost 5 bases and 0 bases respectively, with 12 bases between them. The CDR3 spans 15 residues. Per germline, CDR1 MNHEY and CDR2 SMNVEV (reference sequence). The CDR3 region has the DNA TGTGCCAGCAGTCCCCAGGGTTTGAGCACAGATACGCAGTATTTT. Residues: CASSPQGLSTDTQYF.

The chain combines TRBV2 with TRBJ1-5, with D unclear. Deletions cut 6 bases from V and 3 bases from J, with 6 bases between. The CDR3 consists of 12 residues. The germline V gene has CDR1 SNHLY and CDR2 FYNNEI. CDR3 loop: CASRRDNQPQHF. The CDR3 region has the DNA TGTGCCAGCAGACGGGACAATCAGCCCCAGCATTTT.

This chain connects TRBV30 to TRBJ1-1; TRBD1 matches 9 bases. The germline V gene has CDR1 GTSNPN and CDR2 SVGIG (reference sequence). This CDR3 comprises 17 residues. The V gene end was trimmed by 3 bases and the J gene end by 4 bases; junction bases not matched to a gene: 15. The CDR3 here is CAWSEIWGGTGRTEAFF. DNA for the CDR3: TGTGCCTGGAGCGAAATTTGGGGCGGGACAGGGCGCACTGAAGCTTTCTTT.

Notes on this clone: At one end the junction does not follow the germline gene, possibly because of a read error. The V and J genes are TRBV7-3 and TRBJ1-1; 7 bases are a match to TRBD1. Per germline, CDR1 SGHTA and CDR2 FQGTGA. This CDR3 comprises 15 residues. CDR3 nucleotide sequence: TGCGCCAGCAGCCAGGCGACAGGGCCGAACACTGAAGCTTTCTTT. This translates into CASSQATGPNTEAFF.